These 17 T cell receptor beta chains were all obtained from the same sample, sequenced in a study of blood T cell repertoires in COVID-19. TCRdb's table, derived via immunoSEQ multiplex PCR, lists solely in-frame clones and lacks some. The sample records over 250,000 clones, more than 85% being singletons. Source material: peripheral blood. The receptors here all came from a person under 35 with COVID-19, enrolled during active disease.

The chain recombines TRBV6-5 with TRBJ2-2; TRBD2 matches at 8 bases. J gave up 7 bases and V 8 bases, and 12 bases lay outside the gene matches. Germline V gene data show CDR1 as MNHEY and CDR2 as SVGAGI. This CDR3 is 15 amino acids long. CDR3: CASGTGGPGVGELFF. DNA for the CDR3: TGTGCCAGCGGTACGGGAGGGCCCGGCGTCGGGGAGCTGTTTTTT.

The chain combines TRBV3-1 (or the pseudogene TRBV3-2) with TRBJ2-6; 7 nucleotides match TRBD1. This CDR3 is built from 19 residues. The V gene's germline CDR1 is LGHDT and CDR2 YNNKEL (reference sequence). The junction had 11 bases not matched to a gene; V was cut back by 3 bases and J by 0 bases. DNA for the CDR3: TGTGCCAGCAGCCACGTCCAGCAAGGGGGCTTCTCTGGGGCCAACGTCCTGACTTTC. Protein: CASSHVQQGGFSGANVLTF.

The chain uses TRBV19 and TRBJ1-1; the match to TRBD1 covers 8 bases. With 5 bases clipped from V and 1 base from J, the junction kept 6 bases outside the gene matches. Germline V gene sequence: CDR1 LNHDA, CDR2 SQIVND (reference sequence). There are 15 residues in the CDR3. CDR3 nucleotide sequence: TGTGCCAGTAGTGCCTCCGACAGGGGGAACACTGAAGCTTTCTTT. This codes for CASSASDRGNTEAFF.

This chain connects TRBV18 to TRBJ1-4, with a possible D match to TRBD1 (5 bases). Trimming took off 6 bases at V and 4 bases at J, with 18 bases between the two ends. CDR1 KGHSH and CDR2 LQKENI come from the germline V gene. This CDR3 contains 16 residues. In DNA, the CDR3 is TGTGCCAGCTCTCAAGCCAGGAGGGGCCTTAATGAAAAACTGTTTTTT. Encoded protein: CASSQARRGLNEKLFF.

The J gene is TRBJ2-7, the V gene TRBV7-9, with 8 bases matching TRBD1. This CDR3 contains 18 residues. The V and J ends lost 0 bases and 0 bases, in that order; junction bases with no gene match: 10. CDR1 is SEHNR, CDR2 FQNEAQ, per germline (reference sequence). CDR3 residues: CASSLALTGTGLSYEQYF. The CDR3 coding sequence is TGTGCCAGCAGCTTAGCTTTAACCGGGACAGGCCTCTCCTACGAGCAGTACTTC.

The chain combines TRBV4-3 with TRBJ2-3; D might be TRBD1 (5 bases). Germline V gives CDR1 LGHNA, CDR2 YSLEER. This CDR3 has 14 amino acids. V lost 0 bases, J lost 5 bases, and 9 bases lay in between. CDR3 in amino acids: CASSQEDQGDTQYF. Here the CDR3 DNA reads TGCGCCAGCAGCCAAGAGGATCAGGGAGATACGCAGTATTTT.

The genes are TRBV5-4 and TRBJ2-2; 8 bases agree with TRBD2. The length of the CDR3 is 14 residues. Trimming at V came to 1 base and at J to 6 bases, leaving 2 bases not matched to a gene. The germline gives CDR1 SGHNT, CDR2 YYREEE (reference sequence). Here the CDR3 DNA reads TGTGCCAGCAGCTTGCGGCGGGAGGCCGGGGAGCTGTTTTTT. This codes for CASSLRREAGELFF.

The chain recombines TRBV5-1 with TRBJ2-5, with 8 bases aligning to TRBD1. V shed 0 bases, J shed 3 bases, and the junction held 7 bases outside the gene matches. The CDR3 has 16 residues. In germline, CDR1 is SGHRS, CDR2 YFSETQ. The CDR3: CASSLGWTGSEETQYF. CDR3 nucleotide sequence: TGCGCCAGCAGCTTGGGCTGGACAGGGTCGGAAGAGACCCAGTACTTC.

The chain is built from TRBV20-1 and TRBJ2-3; 9 bases are shared with TRBD2. Trimming at V came to 5 bases and at J to 12 bases, leaving 6 bases not matched to a gene. Looked up from germline, CDR1 is DFQATT and CDR2 is SNEGSKA (reference sequence). The CDR3 spans 11 residues. In nucleotides, the CDR3 is TGCAGTGCTCTTCTTAGCGGGAGACAGTATTTT. Translating it yields CSALLSGRQYF.

The chain uses TRBV4-1 and TRBJ2-3; 8 bases match TRBD1. CDR1 MGHRA and CDR2 YSYEKL come from the germline V gene. CDR3 size: 15 residues. Unmatched junction bases numbered 3, after V lost 3 bases and J lost 1 base. CDR3 in amino acids: CASSHPQGGTDTQYF. The CDR3 DNA reads as TGCGCCAGCAGCCACCCACAGGGGGGCACAGATACGCAGTATTTT.

V and J are TRBV2 and TRBJ1-4; D gene uncertain. V lost 4 bases, J lost 4 bases, and 10 bases lay in between. The CDR3 length is 14 residues. Germline V gene lookup returns CDR1 SNHLY and CDR2 FYNNEI. CDR3 amino acids: CASSAVGFNEKLFF. CDR3 bases: TGTGCCAGCAGTGCCGTCGGGTTTAATGAAAAACTGTTTTTT.

Here the CDR3 reads CASSLFPGEQYF. The CDR3 nucleotides are TGCGCCAGCAGCTTGTTCCCCGGCGAGCAGTACTTC. The chain employs TRBV5-1 and TRBJ2-7, with D hard to call. The CDR3 is made up of 12 amino acids. With 1 base removed from V and 6 bases from J, the gap between germline ends came to 8 bases. Germline lookup yields CDR1 SGHRS and CDR2 YFSETQ. Full variable domain (rest looked up from reference TRBV5-1 and TRBJ2-7): KAGVTQTPRYLIKTRGQQVTLSCSPISGHRSVSWYQQTPGQGLQFLFEYFSETQRNKGNFPGRFSGRQFSNSRSEMNVSTLELGDSALYLCASSLFPGEQYFGPGTRLTVT.

The chain carries TRBV13 and TRBJ2-7; 7 nucleotides match TRBD2. Germline V CDR1 and CDR2: PRHDT, FYEKMQ (reference sequence). This CDR3 spans 15 amino acids. Trimming removed 2 bases from V and 2 bases from J; junction bases left unmatched: 6. CDR3 DNA: TGTGCCAGCAGCTTACCGGCGGGAGATACCTACGAGCAGTACTTC. Its translation: CASSLPAGDTYEQYF.

The gene calls are TRBV2 and TRBJ1-6, with TRBD1 as a possible D gene (6 bases). The CDR3 extends over 17 amino acids. V was trimmed by 6 bases and J by 0 bases, leaving 15 bases between them. CDR1 and CDR2 from the germline V gene are SNHLY and FYNNEI. This CDR3 reads CASRQDSLSSYNSPLHF. DNA of the CDR3: TGTGCCAGCAGGCAGGACAGTTTGAGCTCCTATAATTCACCCCTCCACTTT.

The chain links TRBV11-2 to TRBJ1-1; TRBD1 matches 9 bases. V dropped 5 bases and J dropped 7; count of bases not matched to a gene: 11. Germline loops: CDR1 SGHAT, CDR2 FQNNGV. The CDR3 covers 15 residues. CDR3 in amino acids: CASSRLTGGASEAFF. The CDR3 DNA follows: TGTGCCAGCAGCCGTTTAACAGGGGGCGCAAGTGAAGCTTTCTTT.

The rearrangement joins TRBV5-6 to TRBJ2-7; a weak D match, TRBD1 (5 bases). From germline, CDR1 is SGHDT and CDR2 YYEEEE. V gave up 3 bases and J gave up 1 base, with 8 bases separating them. The CDR3 runs 13 residues. As DNA, the CDR3 is TGTGCCAGCAGCTATGGACATTCCTACGAGCAGTACTTC. Amino acid sequence: CASSYGHSYEQYF. Based on the CDR3 plus reference TRBV5-6 and TRBJ2-7, the full variable domain is DAGVTQSPTHLIKTRGQQVTLRCSPKSGHDTVSWYQQALGQGPQFIFQYYEEEERQRGNFPDRFSGHQFPNYSSELNVNALLLGDSALYLCASSYGHSYEQYFGPGTRLTVT.

This clone was picked up one time. The chain recombines TRBV24-1 with TRBJ2-1; D unresolved. The V gene lost 3 bases and the J gene lost 6 bases, with 17 bases spanning the gap. CDR3 length: 16 residues. Looked up from germline, CDR1 is KGHDR and CDR2 is SFDVKD. This chain's CDR3 is CATSDVDPTVGNEQFF. CDR3 nucleotide sequence: TGTGCCACCAGTGATGTCGATCCCACAGTAGGCAATGAGCAGTTCTTC.